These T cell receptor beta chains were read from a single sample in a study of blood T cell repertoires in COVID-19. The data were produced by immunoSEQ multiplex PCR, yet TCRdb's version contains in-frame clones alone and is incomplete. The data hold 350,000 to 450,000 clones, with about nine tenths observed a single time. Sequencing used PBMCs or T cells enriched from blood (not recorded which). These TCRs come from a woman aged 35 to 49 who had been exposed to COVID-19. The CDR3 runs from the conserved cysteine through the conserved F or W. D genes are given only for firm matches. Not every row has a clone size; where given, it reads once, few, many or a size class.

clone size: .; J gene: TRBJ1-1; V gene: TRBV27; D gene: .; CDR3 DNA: TGTGCCAGCAGTTTAGACAGTTTGAACACTGAAGCTTTCTTT; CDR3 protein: CASSLDSLNTEAFF
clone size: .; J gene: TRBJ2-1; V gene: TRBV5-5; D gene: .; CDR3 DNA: TGTGCCAGCAGACTGGGACTTTACAATGAGCAGTTCTTC; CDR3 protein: CASRLGLYNEQFF
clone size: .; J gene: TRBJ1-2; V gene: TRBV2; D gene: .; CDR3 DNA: TGTGCCAGCAGTCAACAAAATAACTATGGCTACACCTTC; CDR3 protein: CASSQQNNYGYTF
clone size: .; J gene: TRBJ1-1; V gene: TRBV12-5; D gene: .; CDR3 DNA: TGTGCTAGTGGTTTGTCGGACAGCGTATTGAACACTGAAGCTTTCTTT; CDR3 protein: CASGLSDSVLNTEAFF
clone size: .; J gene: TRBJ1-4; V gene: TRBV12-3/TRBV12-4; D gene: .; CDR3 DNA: TGTGCCAGCAGTTTGAGAGGAGGAAAACTGTTTTTT; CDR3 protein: CASSLRGGKLFF
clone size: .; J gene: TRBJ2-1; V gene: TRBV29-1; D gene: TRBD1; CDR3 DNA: TGCAGCGTGGAGACAGGGGTCAATGAGCAGTTCTTC; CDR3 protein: CSVETGVNEQFF
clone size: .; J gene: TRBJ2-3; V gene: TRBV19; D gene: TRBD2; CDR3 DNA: TGTGCCAGTAGTATTAATAGCGGGGGGACGGGAGGAGATACGCAGTATTTT; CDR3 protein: CASSINSGGTGGDTQYF
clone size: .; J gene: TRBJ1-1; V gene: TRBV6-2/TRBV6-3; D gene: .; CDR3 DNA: TGTGCCAGCAGTTACTCCGCCGGGAACACTGAAGCTTTCTTT; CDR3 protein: CASSYSAGNTEAFF
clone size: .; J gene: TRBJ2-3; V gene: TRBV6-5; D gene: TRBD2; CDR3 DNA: TGTGCCAGCAGTTACATGGGGGAGGGCCGGGATACGCAGTATTTT; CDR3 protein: CASSYMGEGRDTQYF
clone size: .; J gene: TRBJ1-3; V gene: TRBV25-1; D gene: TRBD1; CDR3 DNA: TGTGCCAGCAGTGCGGACAGGGGACAAAACACCATATATTTT; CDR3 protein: CASSADRGQNTIYF
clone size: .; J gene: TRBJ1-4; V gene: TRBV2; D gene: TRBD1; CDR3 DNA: TGTGCCAGCAGTGAAGCAAGACAGGGGGGCTGGACTAATGAAAAACTGTTTTTT; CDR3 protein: CASSEARQGGWTNEKLFF
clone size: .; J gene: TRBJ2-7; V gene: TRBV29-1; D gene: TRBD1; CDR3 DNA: TGCAGCGTTGAGGGACAGGGAAATCGTTACGAGCAGTACTTC; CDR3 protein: CSVEGQGNRYEQYF
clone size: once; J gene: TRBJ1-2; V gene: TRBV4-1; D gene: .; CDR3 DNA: TGCGCCAGCAGCCGCCAGGGTAGGGGCTACACCTTC; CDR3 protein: CASSRQGRGYTF
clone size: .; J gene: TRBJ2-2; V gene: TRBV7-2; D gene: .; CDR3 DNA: TGTGCCAGCAGCTTACCTCTGAACACCGGGGAGCTGTTTTTT; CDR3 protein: CASSLPLNTGELFF
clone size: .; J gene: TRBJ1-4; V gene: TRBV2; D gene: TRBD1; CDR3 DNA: TGTGCCAGCAGGCGAGGGACAGGGGCTGCAACTAATGAAAAACTGTTTTTT; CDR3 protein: CASRRGTGAATNEKLFF
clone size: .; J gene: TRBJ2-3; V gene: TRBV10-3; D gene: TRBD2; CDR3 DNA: TGTGCCATCAGTGGGAGAGGACTAGCGGGGGGGAGGACCCCCACAGATACGCAGTATTTT; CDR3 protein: CAISGRGLAGGRTPTDTQYF
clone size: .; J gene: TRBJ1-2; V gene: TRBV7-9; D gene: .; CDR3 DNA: TGTGCCAGCAGCCTCTCGGACAGCTTGGGAGGCTACACCTTC; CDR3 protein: CASSLSDSLGGYTF
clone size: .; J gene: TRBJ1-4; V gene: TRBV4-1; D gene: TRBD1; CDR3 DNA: TGCGCCAGCAGCCAAGATGACAGGGCGCGAAAACTGTTTTTT; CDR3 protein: CASSQDDRARKLFF
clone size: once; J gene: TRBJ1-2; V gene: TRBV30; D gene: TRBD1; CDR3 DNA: TGTGCCTGGAGTGGACAGGGGGAAAACTATGGCTACACCTTC; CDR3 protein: CAWSGQGENYGYTF
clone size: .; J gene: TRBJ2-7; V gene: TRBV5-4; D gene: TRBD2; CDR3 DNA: TGTGCCAGCAGCTTGTACGGGGGGGGAAACGAGCAGTACTTC; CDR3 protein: CASSLYGGGNEQYF
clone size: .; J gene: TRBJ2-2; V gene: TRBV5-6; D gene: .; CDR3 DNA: TGTGCCAGCAGCTTGGCACTCGCGACCGGGGAGCTGTTTTTT; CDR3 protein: CASSLALATGELFF
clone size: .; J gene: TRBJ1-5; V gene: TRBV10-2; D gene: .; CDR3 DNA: TGCGCCAGCAGTGAGTCGGCCAGAAATCAGCCCCAGCATTTT; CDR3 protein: CASSESARNQPQHF
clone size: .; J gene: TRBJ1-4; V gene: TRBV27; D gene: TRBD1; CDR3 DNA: TGTGCCAGCAGCCTCACAGGGGGCACTAATGAAAAACTGTTTTTT; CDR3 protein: CASSLTGGTNEKLFF
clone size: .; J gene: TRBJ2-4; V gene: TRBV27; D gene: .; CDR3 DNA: TGTGCCAGCAGTCCAGGGGGAGGAAACATTCAGTACTTC; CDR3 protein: CASSPGGGNIQYF
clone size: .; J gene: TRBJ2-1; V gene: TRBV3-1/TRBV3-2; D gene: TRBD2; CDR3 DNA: TGTGCCAGCAGCCAAGTTACGGGACTAGCGGATTTACGGGCCTACAATGAGCAGTTCTTC; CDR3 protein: CASSQVTGLADLRAYNEQFF
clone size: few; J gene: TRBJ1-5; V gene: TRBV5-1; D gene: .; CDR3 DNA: TGCGCCAGCAGCTTGGGACAGAATAGCAATCAGCCCCAGCATTTT; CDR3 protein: CASSLGQNSNQPQHF
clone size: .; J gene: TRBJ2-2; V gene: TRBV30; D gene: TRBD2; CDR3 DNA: TGTGCCTGGAGCCCGCCGTTAGGGAGGGCCGGGGAGCTGTTTTTT; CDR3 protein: CAWSPPLGRAGELFF
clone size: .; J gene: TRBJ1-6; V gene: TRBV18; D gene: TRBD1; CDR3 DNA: TGTGCCAGCTCACCGAGACAGGGGGCTGATAATTCACCCCTCCACTTT; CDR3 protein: CASSPRQGADNSPLHF